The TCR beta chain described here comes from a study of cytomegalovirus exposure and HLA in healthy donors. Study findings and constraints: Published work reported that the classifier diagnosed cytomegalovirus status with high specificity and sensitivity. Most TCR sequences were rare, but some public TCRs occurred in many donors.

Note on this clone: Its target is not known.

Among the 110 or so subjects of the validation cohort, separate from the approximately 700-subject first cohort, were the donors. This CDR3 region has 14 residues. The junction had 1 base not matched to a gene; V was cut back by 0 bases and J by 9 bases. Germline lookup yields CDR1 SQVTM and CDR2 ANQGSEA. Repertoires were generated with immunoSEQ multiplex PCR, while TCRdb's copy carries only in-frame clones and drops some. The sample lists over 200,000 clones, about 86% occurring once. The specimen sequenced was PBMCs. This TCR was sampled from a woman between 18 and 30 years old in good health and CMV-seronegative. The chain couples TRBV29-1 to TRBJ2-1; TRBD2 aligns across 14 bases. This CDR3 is CSVEDGTSGGEQFF. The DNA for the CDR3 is TGCAGCGTTGAAGATGGGACTAGCGGGGGTGAGCAGTTCTTC.